The present T cell receptor (beta chain) was sequenced within a study of blood T cell repertoires in COVID-19. Only in-frame clones appear in the TCRdb table, and some are missing; sequencing was by immunoSEQ multiplex PCR. In the table there are some 54,000 clones, roughly 80% of which are singletons. Per the germline V gene, CDR1 is SGHTA and CDR2 is FQGNSA. This CDR3 is built from 15 residues. V was pared by 5 bases and J by 4 bases, with 6 bases of the junction left unmatched. This clone was detected only a few times. The chain employs TRBV7-2 and TRBJ2-7, with 12 nucleotides matching TRBD2. Sequences were obtained from peripheral blood. The sequence came from a woman aged 55-70 years with acute or convalescent COVID-19. CDR3 loop: CASSAPTSGSYEQYF. CDR3 nucleotide sequence: TGTGCCAGCAGCGCCCCGACTAGCGGGAGTTACGAGCAGTACTTC.